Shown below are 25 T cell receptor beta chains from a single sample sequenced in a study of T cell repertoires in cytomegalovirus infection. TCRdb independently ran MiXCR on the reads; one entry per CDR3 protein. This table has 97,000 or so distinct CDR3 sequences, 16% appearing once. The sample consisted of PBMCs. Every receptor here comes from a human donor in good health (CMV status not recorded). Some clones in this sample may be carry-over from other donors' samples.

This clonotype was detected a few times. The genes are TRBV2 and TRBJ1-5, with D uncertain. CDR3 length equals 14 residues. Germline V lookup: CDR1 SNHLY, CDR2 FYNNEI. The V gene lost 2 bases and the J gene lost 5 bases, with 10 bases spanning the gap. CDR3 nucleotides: TGTGCCAGCAGTGAAATCTACGGGGATCAGCCCCAGCATTTT. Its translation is CASSEIYGDQPQHF.

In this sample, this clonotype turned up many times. The CDR3 bases are TGTGCCAGCACCCAGCGCACACTCTACAATGAGCAGTTCTTC. Translated: CASTQRTLYNEQFF. The chain carries TRBV6-1 and TRBJ2-1; D unclear. This CDR3 has 14 amino acids. V lost 7 bases to trimming and J lost 3 bases, with 13 bases between them. CDR1 is MNHNS and CDR2 is SASEGT in the germline V gene.

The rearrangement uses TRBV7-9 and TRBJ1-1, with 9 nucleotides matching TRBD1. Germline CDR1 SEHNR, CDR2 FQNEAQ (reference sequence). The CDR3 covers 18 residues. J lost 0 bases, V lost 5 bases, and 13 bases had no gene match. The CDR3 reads CASSSFGTGREVNTEAFF. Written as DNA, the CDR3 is TGTGCCAGCAGCAGCTTCGGGACAGGGAGAGAGGTGAACACTGAAGCTTTCTTT.

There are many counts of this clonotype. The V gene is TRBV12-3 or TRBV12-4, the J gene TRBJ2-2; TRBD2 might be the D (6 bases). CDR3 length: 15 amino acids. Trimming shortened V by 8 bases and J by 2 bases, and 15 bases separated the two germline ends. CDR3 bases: TGTGCCAGCGCTCGAACGGGACTTAACACCGGGGAGCTGTTTTTT. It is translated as CASARTGLNTGELFF.

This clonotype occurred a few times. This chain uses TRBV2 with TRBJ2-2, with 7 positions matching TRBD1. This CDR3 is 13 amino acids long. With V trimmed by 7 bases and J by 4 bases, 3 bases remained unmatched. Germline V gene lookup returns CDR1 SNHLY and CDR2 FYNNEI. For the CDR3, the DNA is TGTGCCAGCAAGAGGGGGCCCACCGGGGAGCTGTTTTTT. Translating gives CASKRGPTGELFF. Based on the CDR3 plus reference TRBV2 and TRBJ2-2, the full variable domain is EPEVTQTPSHQVTQMGQEVILRCVPISNHLYFYWYRQILGQKVEFLVSFYNNEISEKSEIFDDQFSVERPDGSNFTLKIRSTKLEDSAMYFCASKRGPTGELFFGEGSRLTVL.

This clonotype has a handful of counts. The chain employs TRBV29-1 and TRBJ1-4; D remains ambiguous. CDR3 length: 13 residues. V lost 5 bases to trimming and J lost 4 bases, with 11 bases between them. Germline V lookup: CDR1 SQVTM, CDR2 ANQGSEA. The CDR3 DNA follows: TGCAGCGTTAAGGCGCGACTTAATGAAAAACTGTTTTTT. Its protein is CSVKARLNEKLFF.

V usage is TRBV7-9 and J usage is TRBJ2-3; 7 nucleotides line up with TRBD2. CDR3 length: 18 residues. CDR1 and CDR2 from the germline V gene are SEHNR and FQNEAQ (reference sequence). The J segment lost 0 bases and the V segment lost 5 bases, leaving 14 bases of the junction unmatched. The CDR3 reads CASSREKRAAGSTDTQYF. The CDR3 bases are TGTGCCAGCAGCCGGGAGAAAAGGGCAGCGGGGAGCACAGATACGCAGTATTTT.

The CDR3, as DNA: TGTGCCAGCAGCTTGAGGGAACAGATGGTTCTTTCTTATGGCTACACCTTC. As protein: CASSLREQMVLSYGYTF. The chain uses TRBV5-6 and TRBJ1-2; D is undetermined. Trimming shortened V by 1 base and J by 5 bases, and 21 bases separated the two germline ends. CDR3 length: 17 amino acids. The germline CDR1 and CDR2 sequences are SGHDT and YYEEEE.

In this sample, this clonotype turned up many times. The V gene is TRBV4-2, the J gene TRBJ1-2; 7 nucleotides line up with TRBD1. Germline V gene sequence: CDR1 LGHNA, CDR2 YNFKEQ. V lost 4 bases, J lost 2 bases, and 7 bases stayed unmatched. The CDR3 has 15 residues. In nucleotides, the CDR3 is TGTGCCAGCAGCCCGACTACAGGGGAGAACTATGGCTACACCTTC. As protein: CASSPTTGENYGYTF.

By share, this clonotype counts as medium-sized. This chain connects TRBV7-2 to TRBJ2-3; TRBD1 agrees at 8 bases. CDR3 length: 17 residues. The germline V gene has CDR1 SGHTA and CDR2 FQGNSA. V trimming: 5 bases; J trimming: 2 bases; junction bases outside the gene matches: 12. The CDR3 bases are TGTGCCAGCAGCCCGGGGACAGGTCCTTACTCCACAGATACGCAGTATTTT. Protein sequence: CASSPGTGPYSTDTQYF.

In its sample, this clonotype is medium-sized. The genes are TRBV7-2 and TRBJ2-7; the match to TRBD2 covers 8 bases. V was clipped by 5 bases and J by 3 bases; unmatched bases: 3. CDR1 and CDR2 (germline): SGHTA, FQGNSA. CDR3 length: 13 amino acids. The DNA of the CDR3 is TGTGCCAGCAGCCTAAGCGGGGGCTACGAGCAGTACTTC. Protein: CASSLSGGYEQYF. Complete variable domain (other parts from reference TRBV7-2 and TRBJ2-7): GAGVSQSPSNKVTEKGKDVELRCDPISGHTALYWYRQSLGQGLEFLIYFQGNSAPDKSGLPSDRFSAERTGGSVSTLTIQRTQQEDSAVYLCASSLSGGYEQYFGPGTRLTVT.

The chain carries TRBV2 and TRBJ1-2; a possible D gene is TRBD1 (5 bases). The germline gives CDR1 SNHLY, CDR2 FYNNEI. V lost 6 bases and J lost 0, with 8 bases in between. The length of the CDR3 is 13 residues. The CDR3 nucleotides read TGTGCCAGCAGCACAGGTGCTAACTATGGCTACACCTTC. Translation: CASSTGANYGYTF.

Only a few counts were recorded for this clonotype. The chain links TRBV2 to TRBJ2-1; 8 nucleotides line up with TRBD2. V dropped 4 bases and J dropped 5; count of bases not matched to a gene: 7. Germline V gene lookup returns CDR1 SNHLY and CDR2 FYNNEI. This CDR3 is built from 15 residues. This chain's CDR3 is CASSVRGGYNNEQFF. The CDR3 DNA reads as TGTGCCAGCAGTGTTCGGGGGGGCTACAACAATGAGCAGTTCTTC.

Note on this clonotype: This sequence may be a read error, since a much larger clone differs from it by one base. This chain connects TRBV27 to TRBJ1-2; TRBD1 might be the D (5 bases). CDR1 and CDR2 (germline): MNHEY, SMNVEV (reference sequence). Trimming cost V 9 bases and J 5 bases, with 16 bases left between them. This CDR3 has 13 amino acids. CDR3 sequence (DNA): TGTGCCAGTCGTGGGGTGACAGTGTATGGCTACACCTTC. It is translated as CASRGVTVYGYTF.

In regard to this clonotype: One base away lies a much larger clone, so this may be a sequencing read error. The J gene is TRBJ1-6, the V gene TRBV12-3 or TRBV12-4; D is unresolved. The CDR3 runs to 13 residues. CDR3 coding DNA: TGTGCCAGCAGTTTAATCGGGAATTCACCCCTCTACTTT. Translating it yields CASSLIGNSPLYF.

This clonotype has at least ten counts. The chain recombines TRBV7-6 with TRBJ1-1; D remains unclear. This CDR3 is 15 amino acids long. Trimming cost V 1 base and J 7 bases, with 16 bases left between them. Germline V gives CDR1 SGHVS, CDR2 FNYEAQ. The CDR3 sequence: CASSLDFGEMGEAFF. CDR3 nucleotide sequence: TGTGCCAGCAGCTTAGACTTTGGGGAGATGGGTGAAGCTTTCTTT.

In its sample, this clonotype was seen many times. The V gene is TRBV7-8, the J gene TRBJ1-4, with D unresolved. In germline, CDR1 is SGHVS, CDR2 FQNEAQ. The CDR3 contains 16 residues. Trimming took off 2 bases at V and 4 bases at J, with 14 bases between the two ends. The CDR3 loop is CASSLQRNRLNEKLFF. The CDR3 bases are TGTGCCAGCAGCTTACAGAGGAACAGACTTAATGAAAAACTGTTTTTT.

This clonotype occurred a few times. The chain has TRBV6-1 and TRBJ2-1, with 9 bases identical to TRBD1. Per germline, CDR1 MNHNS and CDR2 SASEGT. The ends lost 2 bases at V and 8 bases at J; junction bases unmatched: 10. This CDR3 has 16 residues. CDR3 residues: CASSEPPGQGKDEQFF. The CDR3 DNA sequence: TGTGCCAGCAGTGAACCCCCGGGACAGGGTAAGGATGAGCAGTTCTTC.

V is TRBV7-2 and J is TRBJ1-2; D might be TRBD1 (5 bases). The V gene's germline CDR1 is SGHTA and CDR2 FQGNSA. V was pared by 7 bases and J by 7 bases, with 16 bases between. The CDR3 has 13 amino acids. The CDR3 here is CASTMDTGGGYTF. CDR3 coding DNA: TGTGCCAGCACCATGGACACGGGAGGTGGCTACACCTTC.

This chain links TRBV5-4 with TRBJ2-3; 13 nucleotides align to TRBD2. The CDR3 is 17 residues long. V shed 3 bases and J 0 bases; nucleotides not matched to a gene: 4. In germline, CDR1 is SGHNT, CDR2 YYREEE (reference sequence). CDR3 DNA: TGTGCCAGCAGCTCCCGGACTAGCGGGGGCAGCACAGATACGCAGTATTTT. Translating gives CASSSRTSGGSTDTQYF.

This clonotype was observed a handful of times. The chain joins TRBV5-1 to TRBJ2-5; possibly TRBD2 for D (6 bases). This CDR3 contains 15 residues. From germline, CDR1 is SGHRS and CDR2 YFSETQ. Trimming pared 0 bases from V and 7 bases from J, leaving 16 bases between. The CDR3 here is CASSLEGARRGTQYF. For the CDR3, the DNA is TGCGCCAGCAGCTTGGAGGGCGCCAGGAGGGGGACCCAGTACTTC.

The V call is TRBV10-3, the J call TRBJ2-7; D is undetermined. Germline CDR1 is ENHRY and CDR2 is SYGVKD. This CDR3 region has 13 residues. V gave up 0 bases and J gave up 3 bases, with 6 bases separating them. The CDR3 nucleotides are TGTGCCATCAGTGAGTCCCCCAACTACGAGCAGTACTTC. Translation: CAISESPNYEQYF.

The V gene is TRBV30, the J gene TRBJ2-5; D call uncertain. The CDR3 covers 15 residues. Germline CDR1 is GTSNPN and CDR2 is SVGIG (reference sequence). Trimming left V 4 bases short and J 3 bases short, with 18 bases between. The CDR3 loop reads CAWTSPQQGKETQYF. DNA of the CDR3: TGTGCCTGGACCTCACCACAACAAGGAAAAGAGACCCAGTACTTC. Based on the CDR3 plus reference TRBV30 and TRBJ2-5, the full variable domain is SQTIHQWPATLVQPVGSPLSLECTVEGTSNPNLYWYRQAAGRGLQLLFYSVGIGQISSEVPQNLSASRPQDRQFILSSKKLLLSDSGFYLCAWTSPQQGKETQYFGPGTRLLVL.

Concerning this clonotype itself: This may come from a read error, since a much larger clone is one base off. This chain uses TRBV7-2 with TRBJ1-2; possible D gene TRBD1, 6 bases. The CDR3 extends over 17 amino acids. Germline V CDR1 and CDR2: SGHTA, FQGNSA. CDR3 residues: CASRQGWGGDTAYDYTF. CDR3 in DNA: TGTGCCAGCAGACAGGGATGGGGAGGGGACACCGCCTATGACTACACCTTC.

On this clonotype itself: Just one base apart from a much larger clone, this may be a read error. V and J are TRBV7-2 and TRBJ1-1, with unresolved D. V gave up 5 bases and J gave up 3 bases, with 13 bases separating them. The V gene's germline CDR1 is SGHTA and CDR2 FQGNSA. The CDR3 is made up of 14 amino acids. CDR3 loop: CASSLTWADTEAFF. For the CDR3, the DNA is TGTGCCAGCAGCCTCACATGGGCGGACACTGAAGCTTTCTTT.